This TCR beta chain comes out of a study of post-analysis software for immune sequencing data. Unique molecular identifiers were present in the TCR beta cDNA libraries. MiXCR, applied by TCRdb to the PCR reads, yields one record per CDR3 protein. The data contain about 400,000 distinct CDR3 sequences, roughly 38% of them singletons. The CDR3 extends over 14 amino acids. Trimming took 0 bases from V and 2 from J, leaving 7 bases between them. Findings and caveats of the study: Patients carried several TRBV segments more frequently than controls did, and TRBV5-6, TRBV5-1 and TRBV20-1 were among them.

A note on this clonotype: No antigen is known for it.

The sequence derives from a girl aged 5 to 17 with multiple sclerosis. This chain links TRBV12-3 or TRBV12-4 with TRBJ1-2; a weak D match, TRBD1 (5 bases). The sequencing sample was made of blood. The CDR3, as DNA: TGTGCCAGCAGTTTAGCCAGGGACAACTATGGCTACACCTTC. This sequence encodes CASSLARDNYGYTF.